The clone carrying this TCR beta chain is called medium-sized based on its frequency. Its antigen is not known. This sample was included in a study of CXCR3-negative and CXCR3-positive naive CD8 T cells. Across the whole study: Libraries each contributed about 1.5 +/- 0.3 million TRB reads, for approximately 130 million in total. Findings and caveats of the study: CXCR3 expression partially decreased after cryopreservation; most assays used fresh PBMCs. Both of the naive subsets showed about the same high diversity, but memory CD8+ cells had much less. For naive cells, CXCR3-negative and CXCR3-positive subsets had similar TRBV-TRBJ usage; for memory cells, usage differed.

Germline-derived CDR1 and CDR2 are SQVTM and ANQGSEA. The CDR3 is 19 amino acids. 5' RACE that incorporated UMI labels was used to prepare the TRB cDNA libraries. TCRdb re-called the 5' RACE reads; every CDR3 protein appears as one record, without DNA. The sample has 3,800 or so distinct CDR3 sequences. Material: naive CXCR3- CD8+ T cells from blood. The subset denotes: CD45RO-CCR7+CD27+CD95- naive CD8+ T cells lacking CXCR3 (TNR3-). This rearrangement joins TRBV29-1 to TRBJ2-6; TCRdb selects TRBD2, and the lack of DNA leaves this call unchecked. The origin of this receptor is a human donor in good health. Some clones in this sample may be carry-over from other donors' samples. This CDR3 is CSVEEQGAGVPPGANVLTF.